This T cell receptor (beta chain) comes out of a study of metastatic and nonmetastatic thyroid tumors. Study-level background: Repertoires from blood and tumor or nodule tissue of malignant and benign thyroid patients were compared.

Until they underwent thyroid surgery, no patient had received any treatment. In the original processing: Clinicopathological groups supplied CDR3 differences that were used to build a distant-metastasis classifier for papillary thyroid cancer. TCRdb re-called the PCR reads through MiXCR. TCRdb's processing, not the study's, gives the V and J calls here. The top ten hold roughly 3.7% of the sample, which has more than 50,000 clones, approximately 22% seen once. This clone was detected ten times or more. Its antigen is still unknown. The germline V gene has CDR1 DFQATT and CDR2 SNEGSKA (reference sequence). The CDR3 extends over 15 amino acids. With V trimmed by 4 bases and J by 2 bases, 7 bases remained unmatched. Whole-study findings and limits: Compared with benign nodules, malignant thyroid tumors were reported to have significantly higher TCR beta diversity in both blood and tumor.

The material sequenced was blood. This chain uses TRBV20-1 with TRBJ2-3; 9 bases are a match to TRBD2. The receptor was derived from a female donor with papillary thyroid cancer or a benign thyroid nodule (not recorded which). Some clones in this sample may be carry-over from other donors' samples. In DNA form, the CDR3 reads TGCAGTGCTACCAGACTAGCGGAGTCCACAGATACGCAGTATTTT. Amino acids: CSATRLAESTDTQYF.